The 23 T cell receptor beta chains given below trace back to one sample, sequenced in a study of T-cell memory formation after mild COVID-19 (dated by TCRdb to the early 2020s). The library was generated by 5' RACE. The run used an Illumina NovaSeq 6000. TCRdb reanalyzed the raw reads on its own, using fastp at Q25 for trimming and MiXCR for clone calling, and kept in-frame beta chains. Under each unique CDR3 protein, matching rows form one entry showing the most common genes and DNA. The sample contains about 270,000 distinct CDR3 sequences, about a sixth of them found a single time. The biggest ten clones account for around 23% of the sample. Material for sequencing was PBMCs or a T cell subset sorted from them (not recorded which). The receptors originated from a man younger than 35 who had mild COVID-19 (a few samples of this study predate the infection). The sample titles of this study are shuffled in the database, so cell type and time point are left out; the donor was told from shared clones.

This clonotype was counted ten times or more. The CDR3 loop reads CASSFQAAGRELFF. CDR3 in DNA: TGTGCCAGCAGCTTCCAGGCGGCAGGCCGGGAGCTGTTTTTT. The rearrangement links TRBV7-9 to TRBJ2-2; D gene unclear. Germline V gives CDR1 SEHNR, CDR2 FQNEAQ (reference sequence). This CDR3 has 14 amino acids. Trimming took off 3 bases at V and 9 bases at J, with 14 bases between the two ends.

The J gene is TRBJ1-2, the V gene TRBV6-5; 8 bases fit TRBD1. The ends lost 5 bases at V and 0 bases at J; junction bases unmatched: 8. The CDR3 has 16 amino acids. The germline CDR1 and CDR2 sequences are MNHEY and SVGAGI. CDR3: CASSAPGTGANYGYTF. As DNA, the CDR3 is TGTGCCAGCAGTGCCCCAGGGACAGGAGCTAACTATGGCTACACCTTC.

J is TRBJ2-3 and V is TRBV3-1; D is tentatively TRBD1 or TRBD2 (7 bases each). V lost 4 bases and J lost 5, with 13 bases in between. Germline values: CDR1 LGHDT, CDR2 YNNKEL (reference sequence). The CDR3 spans 14 residues. The CDR3 nucleotides read TGTGCCAGCAGCCCCAGGGGGGGTAAAGATACGCAGTATTTT. Translation gives CASSPRGGKDTQYF.

In its sample, this clonotype was seen a few times. The CDR3 sequence: CSVLAGAAYEQYF. The CDR3 DNA is TGCAGCGTCCTGGCAGGGGCGGCCTACGAGCAGTACTTC. This chain links TRBV29-1 with TRBJ2-7; D perhaps matches TRBD1 (6 bases). This CDR3 region has 13 residues. Germline CDR1 and CDR2: SQVTM and ANQGSEA. The ends were cut back, 6 bases at V and 2 bases at J, with 14 bases in the middle.

This clonotype was counted only a few times. V is TRBV7-2 and J is TRBJ1-3; 10 positions agree with TRBD1. J was trimmed by 1 base and V by 4 bases; bases with no gene match: 1. The CDR3 is made up of 15 amino acids. Germline loops: CDR1 SGHTA, CDR2 FQGNSA. The CDR3 here is CASSWDRGSGNTIYF. DNA of the CDR3: TGTGCCAGCAGCTGGGACAGGGGTTCTGGAAACACCATATATTTT.

The J gene is TRBJ2-7, the V gene TRBV7-9, with a possible D match to TRBD1 (7 bases). V was shortened by 5 bases and J by 0 bases, with 14 bases between the two germline ends. The CDR3 has 15 residues. Germline CDR1 is SEHNR and CDR2 is FQNEAQ (reference sequence). The CDR3 reads CASSPRDSLSYEQYF. CDR3 in DNA: TGTGCCAGCAGCCCGCGGGACAGTCTCTCCTACGAGCAGTACTTC.

This CDR3 reads CASSLSPGLAGGRTQYF. The CDR3 DNA follows: TGTGCCAGCAGCTTATCGCCGGGACTAGCGGGGGGCCGGACCCAGTACTTC. The chain couples TRBV11-2 to TRBJ2-5; 15 nucleotides align to TRBD2. Germline CDR1 is SGHAT and CDR2 is FQNNGV. The CDR3 covers 17 residues. After removal of 2 bases from V and 7 bases from J, the junction contained 8 bases not matched to a gene.

In this sample, this clonotype turned up a few times. V is TRBV24-1 and J is TRBJ1-4; 7 nucleotides agree with TRBD1. In germline, CDR1 is KGHDR, CDR2 SFDVKD. This CDR3 has 20 amino acids. J was trimmed by 4 bases and V by 6 bases; bases with no gene match: 22. This CDR3 reads CATSRITGAVTSAINEKLFF. CDR3 coding DNA: TGTGCCACCAGTCGGATAACAGGGGCCGTTACGAGCGCTATTAATGAAAAACTGTTTTTT.

This clonotype was counted ten times or more. V usage is TRBV5-1 and J usage is TRBJ2-5; D gene unclear. CDR1 and CDR2 (germline): SGHRS, YFSETQ. CDR3 length equals 16 residues. Trimming took 1 base from V and 3 from J, leaving 16 bases between them. The CDR3 sequence: CASSLLPLGQKETQYF. In nucleotides, the CDR3 is TGCGCCAGCAGCTTGCTGCCCCTTGGGCAGAAAGAGACCCAGTACTTC.

Only a few counts were recorded for this clonotype. J is TRBJ1-1 and V is TRBV7-2; D unresolved. V gave up 2 bases and J gave up 1 base, with 11 bases separating them. Germline V gives CDR1 SGHTA, CDR2 FQGNSA. The CDR3 loop spans 15 amino acids. CDR3 sequence (DNA): TGTGCCAGCAGCTTAAGTAGGCAGCCGAACACTGAAGCTTTCTTT. It yields the protein CASSLSRQPNTEAFF.

A few counts support this clonotype. The CDR3 loop is CASSQDRITSGSPLHF. CDR3 DNA: TGCGCCAGCAGCCAAGATAGGATTACCTCGGGTTCACCCCTCCACTTT. The chain carries TRBV4-3 and TRBJ1-6; D uncertain. The CDR3 is 16 residues long. V was trimmed by 0 bases and J by 9 bases, leaving 15 bases between them. CDR1 is LGHNA, CDR2 YSLEER, per germline.

In this sample, this clonotype turned up many times. The chain is built from TRBV3-1 and TRBJ2-7; D call uncertain. This CDR3 is built from 12 residues. Germline assignment: CDR1 LGHDT and CDR2 YNNKEL (reference sequence). The ends were cut back, 1 base at V and 3 bases at J, with 4 bases in the middle. This CDR3 is CASSQGGYEQYF. The CDR3 nucleotides are TGTGCCAGCAGCCAAGGGGGCTACGAGCAGTACTTC.

This clonotype was seen a few times. V usage is TRBV12-3 or TRBV12-4 and J usage is TRBJ1-2, with D hard to call. Trimming pared 3 bases from V and 4 bases from J, leaving 9 bases between. The CDR3 length is 13 residues. This CDR3 reads CASSLSYSYGYTF. The CDR3 DNA sequence: TGTGCCAGCAGTTTGAGCTATTCCTATGGCTACACCTTC.

The chain carries TRBV6-2 or TRBV6-3 and TRBJ2-7; D not resolved. V lost 6 bases to trimming and J lost 5 bases, with 20 bases between them. The CDR3 has 15 residues. Germline loops: CDR1 MNHEY, CDR2 SVGEGT. The CDR3 region has the DNA TGTGCCAGCAGGGACCTACAATCAGGCCGAAACGAGCAGTACTTC. Translated: CASRDLQSGRNEQYF.

V usage is TRBV7-2 and J usage is TRBJ1-2, with 9 bases matching TRBD1. Trimming at V came to 1 base and at J to 4 bases, leaving 10 bases not matched to a gene. The CDR3 totals 17 residues. Germline CDR1 and CDR2: SGHTA and FQGNSA. The CDR3 here is CASSLERGRQGGYGYTF. CDR3 nucleotide sequence: TGTGCCAGCAGCTTAGAGCGGGGGAGACAGGGGGGCTATGGCTACACCTTC.

This clonotype was counted only a few times. The rearrangement links TRBV7-9 to TRBJ2-1, with 15 positions matching TRBD2. The CDR3 length is 18 residues. Germline V gene lookup returns CDR1 SEHNR and CDR2 FQNEAQ (reference sequence). The V gene end was trimmed by 5 bases and the J gene end by 6 bases; junction bases not matched to a gene: 11. The CDR3 sequence is CASSDRTRTSGGGNEQFF. CDR3 sequence (DNA): TGTGCCAGCAGCGACCGGACTCGGACTAGCGGGGGGGGCAATGAGCAGTTCTTC.

This clonotype was seen many times. J is TRBJ2-3 and V is TRBV7-2; D unclear. Germline assignment: CDR1 SGHTA and CDR2 FQGNSA. V was cut by 2 bases and J by 0 bases, with 9 bases left in between. CDR3 length equals 15 residues. The CDR3 sequence is CASSLQVPSTDTQYF. CDR3 in DNA: TGTGCCAGCAGCTTACAGGTCCCTAGCACAGATACGCAGTATTTT. The complete variable domain, with remaining parts taken from reference TRBV7-2 and TRBJ2-3, reads GAGVSQSPSNKVTEKGKDVELRCDPISGHTALYWYRQSLGQGLEFLIYFQGNSAPDKSGLPSDRFSAERTGGSVSTLTIQRTQQEDSAVYLCASSLQVPSTDTQYFGPGTRLTVL.

Only a few counts were recorded for this clonotype. The chain has TRBV2 and TRBJ2-5; D uncertain. The CDR3 loop spans 13 amino acids. V lost 3 bases and J lost 5, with 10 bases in between. Looked up from germline, CDR1 is SNHLY and CDR2 is FYNNEI. This CDR3 reads CASSDGVSETQYF. In DNA form, the CDR3 reads TGTGCCAGCAGTGATGGTGTTTCCGAGACCCAGTACTTC.

The chain combines TRBV20-1 with TRBJ2-3; maybe TRBD1 (5 bases). This CDR3 contains 13 residues. The V and J ends lost 3 bases and 4 bases respectively, with 11 bases between them. CDR1 DFQATT and CDR2 SNEGSKA come from the germline V gene (reference sequence). The CDR3 spells CSARGHGSDTQYF. CDR3 in DNA: TGCAGTGCTAGGGGGCACGGGTCAGATACGCAGTATTTT.

This chain connects TRBV10-2 to TRBJ2-5; D tentatively fits TRBD1 or TRBD2 (5 bases each). Germline V gene sequence: CDR1 WSHSY, CDR2 SAAADI. The V end lost 8 bases, the J end lost 2 bases, and 12 bases lay between the germline ends. The CDR3 loop spans 13 amino acids. CDR3: CASSGWGQETQYF. As DNA, the CDR3 is TGCGCCAGCTCCGGGTGGGGGCAAGAGACCCAGTACTTC.

This clonotype was seen many times. V usage is TRBV7-9 and J usage is TRBJ2-7; no clear D. Germline V CDR1 and CDR2: SEHNR, FQNEAQ (reference sequence). This CDR3 is 13 amino acids long. With 5 bases removed from V and 0 bases from J, the gap between germline ends came to 8 bases. CDR3 protein: CASSAGSSYEQYV. In DNA, the CDR3 is TGTGCCAGCAGCGCCGGAAGCTCCTACGAGCAGTACGTC.

This clonotype appeared a few times. The rearrangement joins TRBV5-5 to TRBJ1-4; 9 nucleotides agree with TRBD1. Per the germline V gene, CDR1 is SGHKS and CDR2 is YYEKEE (reference sequence). This CDR3 spans 12 amino acids. The V segment lost 4 bases and the J segment 13 bases; nucleotides outside the gene matches: 5. CDR3 in DNA: TGTGCCAGCAGCCCCTTGACAGGGGGACTGTTTTTT. Translation gives CASSPLTGGLFF.

For the CDR3, the DNA is TGTGCCAGCCCCTCCGCGTTGGCACCCTTGCACTACGAGCAGTACTTC. Translating it yields CASPSALAPLHYEQYF. The gene calls are TRBV12-3 or TRBV12-4 and TRBJ2-7; no firm D call. The CDR3 runs to 16 residues. V was clipped by 8 bases and J by 3 bases, with 23 bases between them.